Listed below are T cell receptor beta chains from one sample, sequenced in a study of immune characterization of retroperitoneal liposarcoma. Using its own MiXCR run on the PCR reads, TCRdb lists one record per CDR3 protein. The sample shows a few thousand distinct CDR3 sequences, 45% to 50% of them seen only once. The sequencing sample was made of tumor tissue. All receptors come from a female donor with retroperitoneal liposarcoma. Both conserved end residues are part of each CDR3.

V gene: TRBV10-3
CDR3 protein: CAIRGQGRVSGSYEQYF

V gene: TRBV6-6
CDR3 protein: CASMDSGGTDTQYF

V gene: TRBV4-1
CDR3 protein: CASSPLGGSKYEQFF

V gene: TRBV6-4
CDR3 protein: CASGDPGPGSGANVLTF

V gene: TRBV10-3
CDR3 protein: CAIRGEVGNSPLHF

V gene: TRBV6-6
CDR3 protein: CASSERQGDYGYTF

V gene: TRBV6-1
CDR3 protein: CASVGLAGLVEQFF

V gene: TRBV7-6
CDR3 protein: CASSLVEATDTQYF

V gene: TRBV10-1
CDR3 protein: CASSESEGTDTQYF

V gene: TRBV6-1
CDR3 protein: CASSGPGLEWGLPYNEQFF

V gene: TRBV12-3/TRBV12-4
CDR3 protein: CASKGADRQETQYF

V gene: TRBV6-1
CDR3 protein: CASSDRVGEQFF

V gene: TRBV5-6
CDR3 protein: CASSGGGADTQYF

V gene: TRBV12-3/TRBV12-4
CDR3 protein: CASSFWGNTGELFF

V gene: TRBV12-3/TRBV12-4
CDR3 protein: CASSLYLGYNEQFF

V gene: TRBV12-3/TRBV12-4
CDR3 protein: CASSPREGINNEQFF

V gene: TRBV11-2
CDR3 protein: CASSSHTGGSTDTQYF

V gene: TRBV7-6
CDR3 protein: CASSEVPGQLNTGELFF

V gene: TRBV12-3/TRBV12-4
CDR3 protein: CASSLGSTGELFF

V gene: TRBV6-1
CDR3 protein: CASRRTAGGTETQYF

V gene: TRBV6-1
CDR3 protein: CASSPLDRSKNIQFF

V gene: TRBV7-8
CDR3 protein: CASSLEGADPHNEQFF

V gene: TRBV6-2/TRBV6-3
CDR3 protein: CASSSTTGELFF

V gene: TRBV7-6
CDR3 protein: CASSFQKGDGELFF

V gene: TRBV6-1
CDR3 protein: CASSPGVAGYNEQYF

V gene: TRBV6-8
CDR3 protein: CASSYSGTGSIYGYTF

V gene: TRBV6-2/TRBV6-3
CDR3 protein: CASSYAFDRVTKTQFF

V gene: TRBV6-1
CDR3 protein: CASSEARGRVSPLHF

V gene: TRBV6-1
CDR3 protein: CASSHTSGAPYEQFF

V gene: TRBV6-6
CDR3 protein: CAGRHRGDSYEQYF

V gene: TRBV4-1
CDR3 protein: CASSQGYNEQFF

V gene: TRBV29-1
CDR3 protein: CSVFGALGYTF

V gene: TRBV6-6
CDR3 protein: CASSTDFTEAFF

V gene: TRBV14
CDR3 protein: CASGSTGVTDTQYF

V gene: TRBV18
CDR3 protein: CASSPFQDSNQPQHF

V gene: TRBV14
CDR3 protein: CASSEGQINEQFF

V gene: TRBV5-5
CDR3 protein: CASRRGTGPSEQYF

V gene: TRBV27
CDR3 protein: CASSYGGAMNEQFF

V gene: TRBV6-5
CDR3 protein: CASSYPPGRNTEAFF

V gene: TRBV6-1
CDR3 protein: CASIRAGVNEQFF

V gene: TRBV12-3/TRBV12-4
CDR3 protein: CASKVAGDSYNEQFF

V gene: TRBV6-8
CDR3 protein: CASSVDPRGGYTF

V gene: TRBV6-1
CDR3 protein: CASIPDRGRRELFF

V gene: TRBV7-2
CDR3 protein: CASSFGQNRITDTQYF

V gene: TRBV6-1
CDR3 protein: CASSSGQGQETQYF

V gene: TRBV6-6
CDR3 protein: CASSALVWGNYGYTF

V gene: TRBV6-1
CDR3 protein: CARIGQANEQYF

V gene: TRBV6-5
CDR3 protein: CASSQALRNEQFF

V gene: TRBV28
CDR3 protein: CASSPHTFEQFF

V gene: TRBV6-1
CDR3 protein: CASTPKDRNQETQYF

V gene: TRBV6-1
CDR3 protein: CASRGMAGGRYNEQFF

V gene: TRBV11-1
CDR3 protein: CASRGLGGGTQYF

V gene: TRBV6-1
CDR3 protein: CASSQTVTDTQYF

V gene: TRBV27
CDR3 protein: CASSGRALEQYF